This entry concerns a single TCR beta chain. Its antigen is still unknown. Produced via immunoSEQ multiplex PCR; TCRdb's table is partial and in-frame only. Of some 60,000 clones listed, roughly 80% are singletons. This specimen comes from a study of a mutant IDH1 vaccine in newly diagnosed glioma. Study details: Eight vaccinations went to patients in weeks 1, 3, 5, 7, 11, 15, 19, 23. Former treatment meant radiotherapy, temozolomide, or both; the majority had gotten both. Radiotherapy alone preceded vaccination by 4-6 weeks; alternatively, vaccination started with temozolomide cycles. Study conclusions and caveats: Vaccination elicited immune responses in approximately 93% of patients.

The time point: week 11, during vaccination. Mutant IDH1 20-mer peptide, at 300 ug, made up each vaccine dose, with topical imiquimod. The specimen was PBMCs, collected from a glioma patient whose treatment included an IDH1 peptide vaccine. This clonotype was obtained from a man younger than 40 with glioma.

The CDR3 region is CASRQGAYSPLHF. The DNA for the CDR3 is TGTGCCAGCAGACAGGGGGCGTATTCACCCCTCCACTTT. The chain joins TRBV2 to TRBJ1-6, with 9 bases identical to TRBD1. Germline values: CDR1 SNHLY, CDR2 FYNNEI. CDR3 length: 13 amino acids. The ends lost 6 bases at V and 8 bases at J; junction bases unmatched: 2.